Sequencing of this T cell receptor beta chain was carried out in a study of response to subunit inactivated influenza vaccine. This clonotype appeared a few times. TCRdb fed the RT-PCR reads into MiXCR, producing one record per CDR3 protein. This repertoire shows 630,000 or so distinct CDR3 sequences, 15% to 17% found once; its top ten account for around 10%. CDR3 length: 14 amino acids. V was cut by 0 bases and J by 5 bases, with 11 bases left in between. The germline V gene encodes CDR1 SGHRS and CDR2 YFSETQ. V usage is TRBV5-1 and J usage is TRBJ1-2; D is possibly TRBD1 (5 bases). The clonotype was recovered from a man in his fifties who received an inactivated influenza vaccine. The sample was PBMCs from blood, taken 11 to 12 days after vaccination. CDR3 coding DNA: TGCGCCAGCAGCTTGGACCAGGGAATATATGGCTACACCTTC. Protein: CASSLDQGIYGYTF.